This passage covers 18 T cell receptor beta chains from one sample sequenced in a study of technical replicates of blood from a handful of donors. Only in-frame clones appear in the TCRdb table, and some are missing; sequencing was by immunoSEQ multiplex PCR. The table records tens of thousands of clones, around 90% of them present only once. The sample was T cells isolated from PBMCs. The receptor source for this set is a human donor in good health. Some clones in this sample may be carry-over from other donors' samples.

The rearrangement links TRBV28 to TRBJ1-1; unclear D gene. V lost 6 bases and J 4 bases, leaving 15 bases between the germline ends. The CDR3 length is 14 residues. Per germline, CDR1 MDHEN and CDR2 SYDVKM. The CDR3 DNA reads TGTGCCAGCAGCCCCGTGAGGGTGAGCACTGAAGCTTTCTTT. Its protein product is CASSPVRVSTEAFF.

The rearrangement uses TRBV2 and TRBJ2-7; D is perhaps TRBD2 (6 bases). V shed 1 base and J shed 6 bases, with 19 bases lying between them. Germline V lookup: CDR1 SNHLY, CDR2 FYNNEI. The CDR3 is 16 amino acids. The DNA of the CDR3 is TGTGCCAGCAGTGAAGTGGGACTGATTAGGTCCGGCGAGCAGTACTTC. Translation: CASSEVGLIRSGEQYF.

The chain uses TRBV4-1 and TRBJ2-1, with 11 bases identical to TRBD1. CDR1 is MGHRA and CDR2 is YSYEKL in the germline V gene. J gave up 8 bases and V 7 bases, and 13 bases lay outside the gene matches. The CDR3 consists of 16 residues. Here the CDR3 reads CASKYPGTGGRDEQFF. CDR3 coding DNA: TGCGCCAGCAAATACCCCGGGACAGGGGGAAGGGATGAGCAGTTCTTC.

This chain uses TRBV19 with TRBJ2-1, with 11 bases lining up with TRBD2. Germline V gene lookup returns CDR1 LNHDA and CDR2 SQIVND (reference sequence). CDR3 length: 16 amino acids. J gave up 8 bases and V 0 bases, and 6 bases lay outside the gene matches. The DNA of the CDR3 is TGTGCCAGTAGTATAGATTTGGTAGCGGGAGGGTATGAGCAGTTCTTC. Protein: CASSIDLVAGGYEQFF.

This clone was recorded only once. The chain joins TRBV28 to TRBJ2-7; D is ambiguous. The CDR3 covers 14 residues. Germline loops: CDR1 MDHEN, CDR2 SYDVKM. V was pared by 4 bases and J by 1 base, with 11 bases between. In DNA form, the CDR3 reads TGTGCCAGCAGTTCACCCCCCCAGTCCTACGAGCAGTACTTC. This sequence encodes CASSSPPQSYEQYF.

The rearrangement uses TRBV2 and TRBJ1-6; tentative D call: TRBD1 (5 bases). V gave up 1 base and J gave up 10 bases, with 14 bases separating them. The CDR3 runs to 15 residues. Germline CDR1 SNHLY, CDR2 FYNNEI. CDR3 nucleotides: TGTGCCAGCAGTGAAGATCTCAGGGTAGGGTCACCCCTCCACTTT. Its protein is CASSEDLRVGSPLHF.

The chain links TRBV7-2 to TRBJ1-5; no clear D. The CDR3 totals 14 residues. Trimming took 3 bases from V and 1 from J, leaving 7 bases between them. Germline CDR1 reads SGHTA; CDR2 reads FQGNSA. CDR3 sequence reads: CASSLGNSNQPQHF. CDR3 sequence (DNA): TGTGCCAGCAGCTTGGGCAACAGCAATCAGCCCCAGCATTTT.

This rearrangement joins TRBV28 to TRBJ1-4, with D possibly matching TRBD1 (6 bases). The germline V and J ends were trimmed by 7 bases and 3 bases, with 12 bases remaining between them. The CDR3 totals 14 residues. Germline V gene lookup returns CDR1 MDHEN and CDR2 SYDVKM. In DNA form, the CDR3 reads TGTGCCAGCACCGCGGGGGCCCCTAATGAAAAACTGTTTTTT. Translating it yields CASTAGAPNEKLFF.

The CDR3: CASSTPGTGGSYEQYF. In nucleotides, the CDR3 is TGTGCCAGCAGTACCCCCGGGACAGGGGGCTCCTACGAGCAGTACTTC. The V call is TRBV6-6, the J call TRBJ2-7, with TRBD1 matching over 11 bases. CDR1 and CDR2 (germline): MNHNY, SVGAGI (reference sequence). The J segment lost 0 bases and the V segment lost 5 bases, leaving 6 bases of the junction unmatched. This CDR3 comprises 16 residues.

The rearrangement uses TRBV5-1 and TRBJ2-1, with 13 bases fitting TRBD2. This CDR3 contains 14 residues. V lost 7 bases, J lost 10 bases, and 8 bases stayed unmatched. Germline V gene lookup returns CDR1 SGHRS and CDR2 YFSETQ. The chain's CDR3 is CASCGTSGIQEQFF. DNA of the CDR3: TGCGCCAGCTGTGGGACTAGCGGGATCCAGGAGCAGTTCTTC.

The V gene is TRBV7-6, the J gene TRBJ2-7, with a possible D match to TRBD1 (7 bases). V was clipped by 2 bases and J by 5 bases, with 16 bases between them. Per the germline V gene, CDR1 is SGHVS and CDR2 is FNYEAQ. The CDR3 totals 15 residues. This CDR3 reads CASSLTGGQSNEQYF. The CDR3 DNA reads TGTGCCAGCAGCTTAACCGGGGGACAGTCGAACGAGCAGTACTTC.

Only a few counts were recorded for this clone. The chain uses TRBV18 and TRBJ1-1; the D gene is possibly TRBD1 (5 bases). Germline CDR1 is KGHSH and CDR2 is LQKENI. The germline V and J ends were trimmed by 2 bases and 4 bases, with 8 bases remaining between them. The CDR3 length is 13 residues. CDR3 DNA sequence: TGTGCCAGCTCACCAGGGCAGGGCACTGAAGCTTTCTTT. Its protein is CASSPGQGTEAFF.

This chain connects TRBV5-1 to TRBJ1-1; 7 bases align to TRBD1. This CDR3 region has 14 residues. V lost 4 bases to trimming and J lost 7 bases; unmatched junction nucleotides: 10. CDR1 and CDR2 (germline): SGHRS, YFSETQ. The CDR3 reads CASSLGTANLEAFF. The CDR3 DNA reads TGCGCCAGCAGCCTCGGGACAGCTAACCTTGAAGCTTTCTTT.

The chain couples TRBV5-6 to TRBJ2-1; TRBD1 matches 10 bases. This CDR3 has 15 amino acids. Germline V lookup: CDR1 SGHDT, CDR2 YYEEEE. Trimming took 3 bases from V and 3 from J; bases not matched to a gene: 3. The CDR3 nucleotides read TGTGCCAGCAGCTCCGGGACAGGGGTCTACAATGAGCAGTTCTTC. Its protein is CASSSGTGVYNEQFF.

This chain connects TRBV5-1 to TRBJ2-3, with 8 positions matching TRBD2. V lost 2 bases to trimming and J lost 4 bases; unmatched junction nucleotides: 9. Germline CDR1 reads SGHRS; CDR2 reads YFSETQ. The CDR3 extends over 16 amino acids. The DNA for the CDR3 is TGCGCCAGCAGCTTTGAACGTAGCGGGGAGTCAGATACGCAGTATTTT. Translating gives CASSFERSGESDTQYF.

This clone is a singleton in its sample. The CDR3 DNA reads as TGCGCCAGCAGCTTAGGACAGCTCACAGATACGCAGTATTTT. Its translation: CASSLGQLTDTQYF. The rearrangement joins TRBV5-1 to TRBJ2-3, with D possibly being TRBD1 (6 bases). CDR3 length equals 14 residues. The V end lost 2 bases, the J end lost 2 bases, and 9 bases lay between the germline ends. The germline gives CDR1 SGHRS, CDR2 YFSETQ.

CDR3 protein: CASKSNRGLEKLFF. DNA for the CDR3: TGTGCCAGCAAAAGCAACAGGGGGCTTGAAAAACTGTTTTTT. The V and J genes are TRBV6-1 and TRBJ1-4; TRBD1 aligns across 9 bases. The CDR3 sequence is 14 residues long. Trimming at V came to 7 bases and at J to 7 bases, leaving 7 bases not matched to a gene. CDR1 and CDR2 from the germline V gene are MNHNS and SASEGT.

This clone was observed once. CDR3 DNA sequence: TGTGCCAGCAGCCATCGCGGAATGAACACTGAAGCTTTCTTT. This translates into CASSHRGMNTEAFF. This sequence joins TRBV14 and TRBJ1-1; D gene unclear. Trimming removed 3 bases from V and 0 bases from J, with 8 bases in between. Germline assignment: CDR1 SGHDN and CDR2 FVKESK. CDR3 length: 14 residues.